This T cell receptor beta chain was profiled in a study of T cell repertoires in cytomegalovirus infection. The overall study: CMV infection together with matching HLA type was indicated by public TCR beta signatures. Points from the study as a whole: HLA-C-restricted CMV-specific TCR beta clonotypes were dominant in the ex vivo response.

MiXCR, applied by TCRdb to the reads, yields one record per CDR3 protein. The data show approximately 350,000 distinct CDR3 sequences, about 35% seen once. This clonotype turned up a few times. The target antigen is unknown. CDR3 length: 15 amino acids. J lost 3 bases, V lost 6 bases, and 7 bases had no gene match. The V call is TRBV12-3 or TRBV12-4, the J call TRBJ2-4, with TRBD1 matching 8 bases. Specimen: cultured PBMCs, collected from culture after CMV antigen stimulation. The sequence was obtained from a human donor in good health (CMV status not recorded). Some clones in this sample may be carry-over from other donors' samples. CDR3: CASSRTGTYKNIQYF. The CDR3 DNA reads TGTGCCAGCAGCCGGACAGGGACGTACAAAAACATTCAGTACTTC.